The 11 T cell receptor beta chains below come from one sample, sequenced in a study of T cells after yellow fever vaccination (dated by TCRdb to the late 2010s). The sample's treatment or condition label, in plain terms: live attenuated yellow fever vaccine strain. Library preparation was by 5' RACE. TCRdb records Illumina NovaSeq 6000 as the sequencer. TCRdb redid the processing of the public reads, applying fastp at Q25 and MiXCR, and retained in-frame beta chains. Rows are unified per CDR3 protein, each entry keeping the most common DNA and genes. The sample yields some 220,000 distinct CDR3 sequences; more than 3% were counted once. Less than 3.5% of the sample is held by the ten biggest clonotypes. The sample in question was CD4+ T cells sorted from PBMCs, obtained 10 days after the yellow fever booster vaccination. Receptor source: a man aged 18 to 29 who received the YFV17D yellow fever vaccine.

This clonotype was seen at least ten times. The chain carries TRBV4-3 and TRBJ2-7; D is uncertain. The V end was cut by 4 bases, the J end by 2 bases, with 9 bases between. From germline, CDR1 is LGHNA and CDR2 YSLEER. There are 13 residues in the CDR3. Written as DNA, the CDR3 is TGCGCCAGCAGCCGCGGCGCCGCCTACGAGCAGTACTTC. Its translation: CASSRGAAYEQYF.

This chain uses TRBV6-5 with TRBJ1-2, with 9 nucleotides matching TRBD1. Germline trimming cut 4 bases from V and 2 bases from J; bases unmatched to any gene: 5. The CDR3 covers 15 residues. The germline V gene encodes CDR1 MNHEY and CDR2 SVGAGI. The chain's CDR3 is CASSSPDRGNYGYTF. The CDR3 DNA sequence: TGTGCCAGCAGTTCCCCGGACAGGGGAAACTATGGCTACACCTTC.

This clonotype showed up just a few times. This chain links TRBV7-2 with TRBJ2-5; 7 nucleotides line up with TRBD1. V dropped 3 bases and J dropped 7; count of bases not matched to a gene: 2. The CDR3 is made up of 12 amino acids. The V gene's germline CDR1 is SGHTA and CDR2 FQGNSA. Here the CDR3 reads CASSFEGATQYF. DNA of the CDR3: TGTGCCAGCAGCTTCGAGGGGGCGACCCAGTACTTC. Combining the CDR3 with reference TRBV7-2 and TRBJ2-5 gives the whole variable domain GAGVSQSPSNKVTEKGKDVELRCDPISGHTALYWYRQSLGQGLEFLIYFQGNSAPDKSGLPSDRFSAERTGGSVSTLTIQRTQQEDSAVYLCASSFEGATQYFGPGTRLLVL.

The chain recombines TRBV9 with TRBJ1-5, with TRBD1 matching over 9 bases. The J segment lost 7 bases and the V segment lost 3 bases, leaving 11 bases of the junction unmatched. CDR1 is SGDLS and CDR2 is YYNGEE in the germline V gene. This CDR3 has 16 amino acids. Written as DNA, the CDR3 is TGTGCCAGCAGCGGCGGGACAGGGAGGTTCGGGCAGCCCCAGCATTTT. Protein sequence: CASSGGTGRFGQPQHF.

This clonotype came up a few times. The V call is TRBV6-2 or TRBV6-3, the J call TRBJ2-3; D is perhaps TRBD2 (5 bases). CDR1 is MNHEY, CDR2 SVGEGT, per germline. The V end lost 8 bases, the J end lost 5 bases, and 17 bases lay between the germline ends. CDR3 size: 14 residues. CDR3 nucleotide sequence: TGTGCCAGCGGCACCGGGGTAGCCGGAGATACGCAGTATTTT. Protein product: CASGTGVAGDTQYF.

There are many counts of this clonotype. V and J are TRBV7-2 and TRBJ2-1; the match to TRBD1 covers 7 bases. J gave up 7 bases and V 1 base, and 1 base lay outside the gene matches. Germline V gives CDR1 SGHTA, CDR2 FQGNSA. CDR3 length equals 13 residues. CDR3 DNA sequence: TGTGCCAGCAGCTTAGACAGGGGAAATGAGCAGTTCTTC. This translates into CASSLDRGNEQFF.

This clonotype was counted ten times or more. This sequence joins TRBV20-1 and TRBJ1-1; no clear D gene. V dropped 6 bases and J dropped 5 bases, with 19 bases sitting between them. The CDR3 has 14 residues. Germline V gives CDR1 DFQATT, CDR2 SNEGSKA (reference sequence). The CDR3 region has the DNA TGCAGTGCCACTAACCGGATGAGAGGGACTGAAGCTTTCTTT. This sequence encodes CSATNRMRGTEAFF.

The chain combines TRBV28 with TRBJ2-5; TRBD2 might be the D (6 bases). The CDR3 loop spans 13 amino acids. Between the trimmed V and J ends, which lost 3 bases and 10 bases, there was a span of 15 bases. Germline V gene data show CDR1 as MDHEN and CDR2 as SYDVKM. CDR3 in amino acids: CASSLGRLQNQYF. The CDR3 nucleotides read TGTGCCAGCAGTTTGGGGAGGCTCCAGAACCAGTACTTC.

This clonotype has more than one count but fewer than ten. DNA of the CDR3: TGTGCCAGCAGTTTGTTGGACAGTGCGGCCGGGGAGCTGTTTTTT. It is translated as CASSLLDSAAGELFF. V is TRBV12-3 or TRBV12-4 and J is TRBJ2-2; possibly TRBD1 for D (6 bases). This CDR3 has 15 amino acids. Trimming cost V 3 bases and J 6 bases, with 14 bases left between them.

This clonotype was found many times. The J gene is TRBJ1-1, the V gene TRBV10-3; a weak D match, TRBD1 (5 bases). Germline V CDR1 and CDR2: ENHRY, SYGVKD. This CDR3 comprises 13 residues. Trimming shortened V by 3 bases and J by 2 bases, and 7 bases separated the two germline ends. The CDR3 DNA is TGTGCCATCAGTGACAGGGACAACACTGAAGCTTTCTTT. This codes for CAISDRDNTEAFF.

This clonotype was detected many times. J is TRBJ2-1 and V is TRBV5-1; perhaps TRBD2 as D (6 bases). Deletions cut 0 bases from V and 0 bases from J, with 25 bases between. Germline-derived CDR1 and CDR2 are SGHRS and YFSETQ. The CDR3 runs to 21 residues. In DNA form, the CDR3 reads TGCGCCAGCAGCTTGGCAGGACGGAGGGGTCTGCGGCCGAGCTCCTACAATGAGCAGTTCTTC. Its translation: CASSLAGRRGLRPSSYNEQFF.